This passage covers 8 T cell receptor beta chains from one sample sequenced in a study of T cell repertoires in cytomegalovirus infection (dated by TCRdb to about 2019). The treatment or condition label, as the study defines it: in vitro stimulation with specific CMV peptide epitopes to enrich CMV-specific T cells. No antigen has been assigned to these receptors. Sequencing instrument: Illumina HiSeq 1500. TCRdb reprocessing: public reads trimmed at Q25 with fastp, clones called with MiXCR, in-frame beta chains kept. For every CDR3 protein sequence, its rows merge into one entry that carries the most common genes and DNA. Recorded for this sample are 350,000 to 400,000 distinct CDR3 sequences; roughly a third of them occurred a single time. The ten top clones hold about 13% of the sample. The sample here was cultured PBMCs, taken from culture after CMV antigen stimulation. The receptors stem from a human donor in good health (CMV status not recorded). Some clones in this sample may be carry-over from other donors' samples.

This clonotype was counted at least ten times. The CDR3 DNA reads as TGTGCCAGCAGCTCAGGACTAGCGGGATCCTACAATGAGCAGTTCTTC. Its translation is CASSSGLAGSYNEQFF. The chain has TRBV7-2 and TRBJ2-1, with 12 bases that match TRBD2. The V segment lost 4 bases and the J segment 1 base; nucleotides outside the gene matches: 2. The CDR3 is made up of 16 amino acids. Germline values: CDR1 SGHTA, CDR2 FQGNSA.

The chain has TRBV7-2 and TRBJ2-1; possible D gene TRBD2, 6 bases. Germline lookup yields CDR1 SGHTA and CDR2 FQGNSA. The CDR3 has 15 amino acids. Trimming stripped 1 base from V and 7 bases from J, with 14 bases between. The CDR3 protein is CASSLVSGLGNEQFF. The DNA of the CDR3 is TGTGCCAGCAGCTTAGTTAGCGGTCTGGGGAATGAGCAGTTCTTC.

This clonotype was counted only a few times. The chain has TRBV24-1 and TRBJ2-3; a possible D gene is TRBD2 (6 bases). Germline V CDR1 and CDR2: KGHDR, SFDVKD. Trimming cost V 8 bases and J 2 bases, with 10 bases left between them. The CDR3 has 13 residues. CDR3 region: CATMGGTTDTQYF. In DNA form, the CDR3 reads TGTGCCACCATGGGGGGTACCACAGATACGCAGTATTTT.

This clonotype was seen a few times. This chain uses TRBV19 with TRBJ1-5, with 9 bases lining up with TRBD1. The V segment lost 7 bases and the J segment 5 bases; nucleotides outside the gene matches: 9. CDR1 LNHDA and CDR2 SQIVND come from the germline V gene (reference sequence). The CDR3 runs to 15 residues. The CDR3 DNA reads TGTGCCAGTATCCCGACAGGGGGGAGTGATCAGCCCCAGCATTTT. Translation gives CASIPTGGSDQPQHF.

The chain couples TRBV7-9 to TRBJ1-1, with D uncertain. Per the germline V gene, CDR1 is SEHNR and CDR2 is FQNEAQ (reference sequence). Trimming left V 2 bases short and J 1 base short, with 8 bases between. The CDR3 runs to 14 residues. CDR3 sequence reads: CASSLPWENTEAFF. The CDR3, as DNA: TGTGCCAGCAGCTTACCATGGGAGAACACTGAAGCTTTCTTT.

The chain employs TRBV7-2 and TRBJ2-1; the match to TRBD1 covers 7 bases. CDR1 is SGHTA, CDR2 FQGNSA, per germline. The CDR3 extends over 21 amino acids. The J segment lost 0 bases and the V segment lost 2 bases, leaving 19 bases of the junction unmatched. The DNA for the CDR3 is TGTGCCAGCAGCTTATTTCCTCGGGGCCTCGTACAGGGGAGCTCCTACAATGAGCAGTTCTTC. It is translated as CASSLFPRGLVQGSSYNEQFF.

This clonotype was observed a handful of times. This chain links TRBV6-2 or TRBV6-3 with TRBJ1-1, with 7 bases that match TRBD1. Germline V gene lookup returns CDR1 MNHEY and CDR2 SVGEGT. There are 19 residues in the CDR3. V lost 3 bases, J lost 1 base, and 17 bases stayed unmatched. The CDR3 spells CASSYWAGPRQGPNTEAFF. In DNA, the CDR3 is TGTGCCAGCAGTTATTGGGCCGGACCTCGACAGGGCCCGAACACTGAAGCTTTCTTT.

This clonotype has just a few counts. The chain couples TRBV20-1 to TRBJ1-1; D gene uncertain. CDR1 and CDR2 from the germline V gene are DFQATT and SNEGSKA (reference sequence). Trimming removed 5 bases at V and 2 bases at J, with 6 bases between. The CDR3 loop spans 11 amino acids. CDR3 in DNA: TGCAGTGCTCACAAAAACACTGAAGCTTTCTTT. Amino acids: CSAHKNTEAFF.